This TCR beta chain was found in a study of regulatory T cells in long-lasting Graves disease. In germline, CDR1 is DFQATT, CDR2 SNEGSKA (reference sequence). The CDR3 length is 12 residues. This clonotype was counted at least ten times. Compared with germline, one end of the junction differs, possibly owing to a read error. Through Arm-PCR of CDR3 regions and iRepertoire HTBI primers, TCR beta libraries were built. TCRdb analysed the multiplex PCR reads with MiXCR anew, one entry per CDR3 protein. Of under 700,000 distinct CDR3 sequences in the sample, about 16% were seen once. This sample's time point: newly diagnosed GD, antithyroid drugs for less than 3 months. There was RNA extracted from PBMCs, and the TCR library was made from it. EDTA tubes received around 9 milliliters of collected peripheral blood. The data were also submitted as part of a second study, on T cells in Graves' hyperthyroidism and ophthalmopathy.

The sequence was collected from a woman aged 35-65 years with Graves disease. The input for sequencing was peripheral blood mononuclear cells (PBMCs), taken at new diagnosis, from a patient treated with antithyroid drugs. The rearrangement links TRBV20-1 to TRBJ1-1; D is uncertain. CDR3 sequence reads: CSARGRITEAFF. DNA of the CDR3: TGCAGTGCAAGAGGAAGAATAACTGAAGCTTTCTTT.